What follows is one TCR beta chain and its context. Which antigen it targets is not known. No base-level quality is on record; no much larger clone is a single base apart. The sample's time point label, decoded: baseline before first vaccination. The vaccinee samples were drawn from two UK trials, COV001 and COV002, one of which was a single-blind randomized controlled phase 2/3 trial testing AZD1222 (ChAdOx1 nCoV-19) in healthy adults. Trial participant PBMC samples were collected at day 0 and day 28 after the second dose for TCRbeta chain sequencing. This sample stems from a study of T cell responses to AZD1222 COVID-19 vaccine (dated by TCRdb to about 2021). About the study as a whole: AZD1222 recipients with second doses at about 4 weeks or about 12 weeks were pooled, because spike-specific TCR depth and breadth did not differ between schedules. Trial participants were enrolled by age into 18-55, 56-69 and 70-plus year subgroups, with roughly 160, 29 and 62 TCR-sequenced participants respectively. TCR sequencing was performed for about 250 trial participants, of whom roughly 200 were given two doses of AZD1222 and 26 were given two doses of MenACWY control vaccine.

Study-level results and caveats: No day 14 peak-response samples were available, so repertoires were characterized only after the peak T cell response. Conclusions about previously exposed vaccinees were limited because only a handful of AZD1222 recipients were SARS-CoV-2 seropositive at baseline. Most participants were white British and females outnumbered males, and the authors suggested that clonal diversity may have been underestimated. Spike-specific TCR breadth and depth rose significantly after two AZD1222 doses compared with day 0 and with MenACWY recipients. Reportedly, almost half of the unique spike-specific TCRs recognized epitopes lying outside the regions that are mutated in the B.1.351 and B.1.1.7 variants. The 56-69-year group was small, and its depth increase did not reach significance, likely because of low power. The whole spike protein was spanned by vaccine-associated CD4 TCRs, and dominant responses were seen in regions 160-218 and 743-854.

Ends trimmed: V by 4 bases, J by 4 bases; bases unmatched to a gene: 11. The cysteine opens and the phenylalanine closes a CDR3 of 16 amino acids. Just CDR3 DNA is preserved here, 48 bases in frame from base 1. CDR1 and CDR2 were assigned from the germline V gene as LGHNA and YSLEER. The CDR3 regions of human TCRbeta chains were analyzed by immunosequencing. On the study's bioinformatics: TCRs in the repertoires were matched against a reference library of SARS-CoV-2-specific TCRs that had been generated with the MIRA antigen-specificity platform. Breadth was defined as the fraction of unique TCRs that were SARS-CoV-2-associated, and depth was defined as the fraction of total T cells that were SARS-CoV-2-associated. Using the MIRA data, each spike-specific TCR was assigned both to the spike region to which the TCR was reactive and to a CD4 or CD8 class. Log10-transformed breadth and depth values were compared by one-way ANOVA with Sidak's multiple comparisons tests. As stored in TCRdb, this immuneACCESS dataset retains in-frame rearrangements with V and J assigned. A fraction of the clones does not appear; measured against another copy, unresolved V genes explain less than half of the discrepancy, and the remainder lacks a known reason. D and trimming come from the DNA, and the V and J calls and clone size come from that table. Recorded for this sample are 120,000 to 150,000 clones; around nine tenths of them occurred a single time. The ten largest make up less than 5.5% of the sample.

The chain is assembled from TRBV4-3 and TRBJ2-3; 7 nucleotides in the junction match TRBD2. The clonotype originates from an adult in good health. The specimen comprised peripheral blood, sampled on day 0 of AZD1222 vaccination. Read as DNA, the sequence is TGCGCCAGCAGCCCGAGTAGGACTAGGGGCGCAGATACGCAGTATTTT. This is translated as CASSPSRTRGADTQYF.